A selection of T cell receptor beta chains follows, all from one sample in a study of blood T cell repertoires in COVID-19. The repertoire was sequenced with immunoSEQ multiplex PCR; TCRdb's copy has only in-frame clones and lacks some. The repertoire consists of roughly 150,000 clones, with about 83% occurring once and the leading ten covering around a fifth. Sequenced: peripheral blood. The receptors originated from a woman in her seventies who had recovered from COVID-19. Both conserved end residues are part of each CDR3. The D gene is left open where the match is weak. The size field is filled for only some rows; it gives once, few, many or a size class.

>TRBD1|-|TRBJ2-5|TRBV30
CAWSVPPPRGQETQYF
TGTGCCTGGAGTGTACCCCCCCCCAGGGGGCAAGAGACCCAGTACTTC
>-|few|TRBJ1-1|TRBV10-2
CASSEVAMNTEAFF
TGCGCCAGCAGTGAGGTGGCCATGAACACTGAAGCTTTCTTT
>TRBD1|-|TRBJ1-4|TRBV15
CATSRGGQGKEKLFF
TGTGCCACCAGCAGAGGGGGACAGGGAAAGGAAAAACTGTTTTTT
>TRBD2|-|TRBJ2-5|TRBV27
CASSLQRGWETQYF
TGTGCCAGCAGTTTGCAGCGGGGCTGGGAGACCCAGTACTTC
>TRBD1|-|TRBJ2-2|TRBV7-2
CASSPDRGGTGELFF
TGTGCCAGCAGCCCCGACAGGGGTGGCACCGGGGAGCTGTTTTTT
>TRBD1|-|TRBJ1-2|TRBV5-4
CASSLGGQGTTYGYTF
TGTGCCAGCAGCTTGGGCGGACAGGGGACCACTTATGGCTACACCTTC
>TRBD2|-|TRBJ2-7|TRBV6-1
CASSEGTSGGRSSYEQYF
TGTGCCAGCAGTGAAGGGACTAGCGGGGGGCGCAGCTCCTACGAGCAGTACTTC
>-|-|TRBJ1-4|TRBV7-2
CASSPQAASNEKLFF
TGTGCCAGCAGCCCCCAGGCAGCAAGTAATGAAAAACTGTTTTTT
>-|few|TRBJ1-3|TRBV4-1
CASSQGPRDFGNTIYF
TGCGCCAGCAGCCAAGGCCCGAGGGATTTTGGAAACACCATATATTTT
>TRBD1|-|TRBJ1-1|TRBV6-6
CATRDSQGGTEAFF
TGTGCCACTCGGGACAGCCAAGGAGGGACTGAAGCTTTCTTT
>TRBD2|-|TRBJ2-7|TRBV11-3
CASSPDGTSDDEQYF
TGTGCCAGCAGCCCCGACGGGACTAGTGACGACGAGCAGTACTTC
>TRBD1|-|TRBJ2-4|TRBV3-1/TRBV3-2
CASSQGQAGFNIQYF
TGTGCCAGCAGCCAGGGACAGGCGGGTTTTAACATTCAGTACTTC
>-|once|TRBJ2-3|TRBV5-1
CASSSHRGPDTQYF
TGCGCCAGCAGCTCACACCGGGGTCCAGATACGCAGTATTTT
>-|-|TRBJ2-5|TRBV5-1
CASSLSQRRETQYF
TGCGCCAGCAGCTTGTCTCAGCGTCGGGAGACCCAGTACTTC
>-|-|TRBJ1-4|TRBV28
CASSAIGAGEKLFF
TGTGCCAGCAGCGCCATAGGGGCTGGCGAAAAACTGTTTTTT
>-|-|TRBJ1-2|TRBV7-9
CASSLDRTLGPF
TGTGCCAGCAGCTTAGACAGGACCCTGGGCCCCTTC
>TRBD2|-|TRBJ2-1|TRBV5-4
CASSLGSSGRVSEQFF
TGTGCCAGCAGCTTGGGTTCTAGCGGGAGGGTTAGTGAGCAGTTCTTC
>TRBD2|-|TRBJ2-1|TRBV15
CATSNPTNGLAGPQFF
TGTGCCACCAGCAACCCGACCAACGGACTAGCGGGGCCGCAGTTCTTC
>-|-|TRBJ1-4|TRBV19
CASSLRQNEKLFF
TGTGCCAGTAGTCTTAGACAGAATGAAAAACTGTTTTTT
>-|-|TRBJ2-5|TRBV2
CASSMGLQETQYF
TGTGCCAGCAGTATGGGACTCCAAGAGACCCAGTACTTC
>-|-|TRBJ2-1|TRBV2
CASGGRGPYNEQFF
TGTGCCAGCGGGGGGCGGGGGCCCTACAATGAGCAGTTCTTC
>-|few|TRBJ2-5|TRBV4-2
CASSQDSQETQYF
TGTGCCAGCAGCCAAGATTCACAAGAGACCCAGTACTTC
>TRBD1|few|TRBJ1-1|TRBV5-1
CASSLSRDRLMNTEAFF
TGCGCCAGCAGCCTCAGCCGGGACAGACTCATGAACACTGAAGCTTTCTTT
>-|-|TRBJ2-1|TRBV28
CASTPGWRSYNEQFF
TGTGCCAGCACCCCGGGGTGGAGGTCCTACAATGAGCAGTTCTTC
>-|-|TRBJ1-2|TRBV6-5
CASSYSPARDGYTF
TGTGCCAGCAGTTACTCCCCCGCCCGGGATGGCTACACCTTC
>TRBD2|-|TRBJ2-5|TRBV4-3
CASSQEPAGGETQYF
TGCGCCAGCAGCCAAGAACCAGCGGGAGGGGAGACCCAGTACTTC
>-|many|TRBJ2-7|TRBV6-6
CASSRGGSPYEQYF
TGTGCCAGCAGTAGGGGGGGTTCCCCCTACGAGCAGTACTTC
>TRBD1|-|TRBJ1-3|TRBV3-1/TRBV3-2
CASAGTGGGNTIYF
TGTGCCAGCGCCGGGACAGGCGGTGGAAACACCATATATTTT
>-|-|TRBJ2-6|TRBV9
CASSPVAGANVLTF
TGTGCCAGCAGCCCCGTTGCTGGGGCCAACGTCCTGACTTTC
>TRBD1|once|TRBJ2-7|TRBV7-9
CASSLGQGRPREQYF
TGTGCCAGCAGCTTGGGACAGGGCAGGCCCCGCGAGCAGTACTTC
>-|-|TRBJ2-3|TRBV10-1
CASRRPRTETTDTQYF
TGCGCCAGCAGACGACCCCGGACTGAAACCACAGATACGCAGTATTTT
>-|-|TRBJ2-1|TRBV28
CASSSGQARYNEQFF
TGTGCCAGCAGTTCTGGCCAGGCCAGATACAATGAGCAGTTCTTC
>-|few|TRBJ2-7|TRBV7-2
CASSPRGGPHYEQYF
TGTGCCAGCAGCCCTAGGGGGGGGCCTCACTACGAGCAGTACTTC
>-|-|TRBJ2-7|TRBV27
CATHHRESPYEQYF
TGTGCCACCCACCACAGGGAAAGCCCCTACGAGCAGTACTTC
>-|-|TRBJ1-1|TRBV4-2
CASSQVRTVNPEAFF
TGTGCCAGCAGCCAAGTCCGGACAGTAAACCCTGAAGCTTTCTTT
>-|-|TRBJ2-7|TRBV7-9
CASNFLGGVGTNEQYF
TGTGCCAGCAACTTTCTCGGCGGGGTGGGGACGAACGAGCAGTACTTC
>TRBD2|-|TRBJ2-3|TRBV7-3
CASSLKGLAGGPSTDTQYF
TGTGCCAGCAGCTTAAAGGGCCTAGCGGGGGGACCTAGCACAGATACGCAGTATTTT
>TRBD2|-|TRBJ2-1|TRBV7-6
CASSPGLAGVGEQFF
TGTGCCAGCAGCCCAGGACTAGCGGGAGTCGGTGAGCAGTTCTTC
>TRBD1|-|TRBJ1-1|TRBV7-9
CASSPGQGGRTEAFF
TGTGCCAGCAGCCCCGGGCAGGGGGGCCGCACTGAAGCTTTCTTT
>-|-|TRBJ2-7|TRBV18
CASSGTQPYEQYF
TGTGCCAGCTCAGGGACTCAACCCTACGAGCAGTACTTC
>-|-|TRBJ1-1|TRBV19
CASSPGGRPDTEAFF
TGTGCCAGTAGTCCGGGTGGGAGGCCGGACACTGAAGCTTTCTTT
>-|-|TRBJ2-7|TRBV2
CASSGGPYEQYF
TGTGCCAGCAGTGGAGGGCCCTACGAGCAGTACTTC
>TRBD1|-|TRBJ2-1|TRBV13
CASLHGTGAAGQFF
TGTGCCAGCCTCCACGGGACAGGGGCGGCCGGGCAGTTCTTC
>-|-|TRBJ2-5|TRBV30
CAWSRETQYF
TGTGCCTGGAGCCGAGAGACCCAGTACTTC
>-|-|TRBJ1-1|TRBV27
CASSLSSRWAGTEAFF
TGTGCCAGCAGTTTATCGAGCAGGTGGGCGGGCACTGAAGCTTTCTTT
>TRBD1|-|TRBJ2-7|TRBV6-5
CASSLTGTAREQYF
TGTGCCAGCAGCCTTACCGGGACAGCTCGCGAGCAGTACTTC
>TRBD1|-|TRBJ1-3|TRBV6-5
CATRDRITGNTIYF
TGTGCCACTCGGGACAGAATTACTGGAAACACCATATATTTT
>TRBD1|-|TRBJ2-7|TRBV7-9
CASSAPGQGSYEQYF
TGTGCCAGCAGCGCCCCGGGACAGGGATCCTACGAGCAGTACTTC
>-|-|TRBJ2-3|TRBV29-1
CSVFSPSTDTQYF
TGCAGCGTTTTTAGCCCGTCCACAGATACGCAGTATTTT
>-|-|TRBJ2-1|TRBV3-1/TRBV3-2
CASSLAGGEQFF
TGTGCCAGCAGCCTGGCTGGGGGGGAGCAGTTCTTC
>TRBD1|-|TRBJ1-2|TRBV4-2
CASSPPWTGGDYGYTF
TGTGCCAGCAGCCCCCCTTGGACAGGGGGGGACTATGGCTACACCTTC
>-|-|TRBJ1-4|TRBV3-1/TRBV3-2
CASSPWTDLNEKLFF
TGTGCCAGCAGCCCCTGGACAGACCTTAATGAAAAACTGTTTTTT
>-|-|TRBJ1-2|TRBV28
CASSTPGGGYGYTF
TGTGCCAGCAGTACCCCCGGGGGAGGCTATGGCTACACCTTC